This T cell receptor (gamma chain) came from a study of Vδ1+ human thymocytes. The CDR3 runs to 13 residues. Germline CDR1 is EGSTGY and CDR2 is YDSYTSSV. V lost 3 bases, J lost 1 base, and 3 bases stayed unmatched. This clone came up a few times. The antigen is unknown. The study, taken as a whole, reports: In the thymus, TRG and TRD repertoires looked highly polyclonal with Gaussian CDR3 lengths.

Sequences come from RNA converted to cDNA by reverse transcription. Pooled V-gene forward primers with one constant-region reverse primer generated the CDR3 amplicons by multiplex PCR. TCRdb re-called the multiplex PCR reads with CATT. The sample comprises tens of thousands of gamma-chain clones, over 15% of which are singletons, and 1.5% to 2% rests with the top ten. The V call is TRGV4, the J call TRGJ1 or TRGJ2. Input material: Vdelta1+ gamma-delta thymocytes from the thymus. Subset reported: FACS-sorted CD3+ TCRalphabeta- TCRVdelta1+ TCRVdelta2- thymocytes. The TCR comes from a boy younger than two who had congenital heart surgery. CDR3 loop: CATWDSNYYKKLF. The CDR3 nucleotides read TGTGCCACCTGGGATTCCAATTATTATAAGAAACTCTTT.